Listed here is a single TCR beta chain. This entry comes from a study of control samples from healthy donors and cancer patients. Per germline, CDR1 SGHRS and CDR2 YFSETQ. The V and J ends lost 0 bases and 3 bases respectively, with 9 bases between them. This CDR3 spans 14 amino acids. Assay: immunoSEQ multiplex PCR; the TCRdb copy retains only in-frame clones and omits some. The sample includes approximately 49,000 clones, 80% to 90% seen only once; the top ten take about 2.6%. This chain links TRBV5-1 with TRBJ1-1; D not certain. The sequence derives from a woman aged 45 to 65 with lung cancer. Sequencing was carried out using PBMCs. CDR3 bases: TGCGCCAGCAGCTTGGCGGCCTGGGACACTGAAGCTTTCTTT. The encoded protein is CASSLAAWDTEAFF.